This TCR beta chain derives from a study of blood T cell repertoires in COVID-19. Looking at the study overall: Samples of COVID-19 (acute and convalescent) were obtained from the United States, Italy and Spain. The analysed material was cDNA or gDNA that came from T cells, B-cell-depleted T cells, or PBMCs.

CDR1 and CDR2 (germline): SGHTS, YDEGEE. V was pared by 0 bases and J by 0 bases, with 2 bases of the junction left unmatched. The CDR3 covers 15 residues. Original handling: Amplification with reference gene primers provided the estimates of nucleated cell counts. Data came from immunoSEQ multiplex PCR; TCRdb stores just in-frame clones and leaves some out. The DNA gave D and trimming, while V, J and clone size come from that table. The sample records roughly 120,000 clones, around 80% being singletons. This clonotype was sampled from a man aged 65 to 79 with active or convalescent COVID-19. The V call is TRBV5-8, the J call TRBJ1-1, with 7 positions matching TRBD1. Sequenced input: peripheral blood. In DNA form, the CDR3 reads TGTGCCAGCAGCTTGGCAGGGGGACTGAACACTGAAGCTTTCTTT. It codes for CASSLAGGLNTEAFF.